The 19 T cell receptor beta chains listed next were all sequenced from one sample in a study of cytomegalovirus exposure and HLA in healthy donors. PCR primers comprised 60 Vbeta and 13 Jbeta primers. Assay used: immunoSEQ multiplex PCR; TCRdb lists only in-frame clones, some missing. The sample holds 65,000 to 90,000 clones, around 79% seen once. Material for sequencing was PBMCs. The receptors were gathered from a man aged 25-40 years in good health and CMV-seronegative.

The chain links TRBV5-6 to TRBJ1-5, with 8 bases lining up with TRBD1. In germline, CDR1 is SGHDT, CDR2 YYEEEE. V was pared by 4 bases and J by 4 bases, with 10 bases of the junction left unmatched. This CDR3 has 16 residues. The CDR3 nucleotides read TGTGCCAGCAGCGCCACCGGACAGGGCGATAATCAGCCCCAGCATTTT. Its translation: CASSATGQGDNQPQHF.

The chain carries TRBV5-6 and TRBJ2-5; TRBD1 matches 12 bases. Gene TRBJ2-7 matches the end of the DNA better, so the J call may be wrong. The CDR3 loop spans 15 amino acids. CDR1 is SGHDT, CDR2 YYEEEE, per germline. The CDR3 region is CASSEAGQGAHEQYF. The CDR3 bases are TGTGCCAGCAGTGAGGCGGGACAGGGGGCGCACGAGCAGTACTTC.

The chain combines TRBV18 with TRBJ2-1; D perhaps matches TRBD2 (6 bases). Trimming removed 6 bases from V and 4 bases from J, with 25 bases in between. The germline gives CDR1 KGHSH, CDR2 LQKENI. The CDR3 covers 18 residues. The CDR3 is CASSPWALRDPGYNEQFF. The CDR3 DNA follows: TGTGCCAGCTCCCCATGGGCCTTGCGGGATCCGGGTTACAATGAGCAGTTCTTC.

This CDR3 is CASRVGQGGYGYTF. The CDR3 bases are TGTGCCAGCAGGGTGGGACAGGGCGGCTATGGCTACACCTTC. The chain is built from TRBV6-1 and TRBJ1-2; 9 bases agree with TRBD1. CDR3 length: 14 amino acids. Losses at the gene ends were 6 bases for V and 4 bases for J; bases not matched to a gene: 6. Germline assignment: CDR1 MNHNS and CDR2 SASEGT.

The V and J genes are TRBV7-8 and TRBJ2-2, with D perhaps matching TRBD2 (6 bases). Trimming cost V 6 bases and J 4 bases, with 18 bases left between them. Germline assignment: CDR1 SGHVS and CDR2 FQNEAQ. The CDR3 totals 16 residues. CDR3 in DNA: TGTGCCAGCAGTTCCTCCAGCGGGTTATCCACCGGGGAGCTGTTTTTT. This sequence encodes CASSSSSGLSTGELFF.

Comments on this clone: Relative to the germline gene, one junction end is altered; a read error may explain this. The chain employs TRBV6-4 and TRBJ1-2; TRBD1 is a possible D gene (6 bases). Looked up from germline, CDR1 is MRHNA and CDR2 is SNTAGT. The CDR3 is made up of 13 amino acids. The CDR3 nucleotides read TGTGCCAGCAGTGGGGCCAGGGGTCAGGGCTACCCCTTC. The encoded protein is CASSGARGQGYPF.

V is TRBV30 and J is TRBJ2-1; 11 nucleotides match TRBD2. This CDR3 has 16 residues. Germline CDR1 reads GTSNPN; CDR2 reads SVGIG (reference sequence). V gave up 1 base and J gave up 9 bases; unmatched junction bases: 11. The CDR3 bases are TGTGCCTGGAGTGCTTCTCTAGCGGGGGGATTGACTGAGCAGTTCTTC. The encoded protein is CAWSASLAGGLTEQFF. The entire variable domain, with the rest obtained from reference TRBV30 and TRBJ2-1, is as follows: SQTIHQWPATLVQPVGSPLSLECTVEGTSNPNLYWYRQAAGRGLQLLFYSVGIGQISSEVPQNLSASRPQDRQFILSSKKLLLSDSGFYLCAWSASLAGGLTEQFFGPGTRLTVL.

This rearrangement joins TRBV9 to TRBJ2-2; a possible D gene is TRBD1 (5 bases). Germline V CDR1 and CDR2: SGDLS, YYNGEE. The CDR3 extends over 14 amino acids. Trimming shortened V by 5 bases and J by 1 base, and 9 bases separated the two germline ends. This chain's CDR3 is CASSTRVNTGELFF. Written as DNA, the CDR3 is TGTGCCAGCAGTACCAGGGTGAACACCGGGGAGCTGTTTTTT.

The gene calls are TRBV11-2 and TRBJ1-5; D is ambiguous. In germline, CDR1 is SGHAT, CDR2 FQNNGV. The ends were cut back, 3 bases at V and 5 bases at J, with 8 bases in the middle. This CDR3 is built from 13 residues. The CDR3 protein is CASSFSEDQPQHF. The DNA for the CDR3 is TGTGCCAGCAGCTTCTCGGAGGATCAGCCCCAGCATTTT.

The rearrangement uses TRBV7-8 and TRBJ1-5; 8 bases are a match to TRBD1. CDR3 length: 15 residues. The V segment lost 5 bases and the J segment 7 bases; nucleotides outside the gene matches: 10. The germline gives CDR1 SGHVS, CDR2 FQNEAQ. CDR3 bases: TGTGCCAGCAGCGCGATTCAGGGGGCCGGGCAGCCCCAGCATTTT. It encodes CASSAIQGAGQPQHF.

The CDR3 DNA sequence: TGCGCCAGCAGCCCGGCAGGGGGCGAGACCCAGTACTTC. Protein product: CASSPAGGETQYF. The genes are TRBV5-1 and TRBJ2-5, with 8 bases lining up with TRBD1. This CDR3 contains 13 residues. V shed 4 bases, J shed 5 bases, and the junction held 4 bases outside the gene matches. Germline V CDR1 and CDR2: SGHRS, YFSETQ.

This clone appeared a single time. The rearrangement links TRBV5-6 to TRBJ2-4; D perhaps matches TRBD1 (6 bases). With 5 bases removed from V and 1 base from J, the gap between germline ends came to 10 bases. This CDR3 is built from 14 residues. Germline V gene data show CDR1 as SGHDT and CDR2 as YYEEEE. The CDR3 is CASSTRGAKNIQYF. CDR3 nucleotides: TGTGCCAGCAGTACTAGGGGGGCCAAAAACATTCAGTACTTC.

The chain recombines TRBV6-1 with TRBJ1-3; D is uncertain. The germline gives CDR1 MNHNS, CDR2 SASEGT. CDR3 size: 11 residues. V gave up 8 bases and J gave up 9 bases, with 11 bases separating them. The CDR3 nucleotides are TGTGCCAGCCGGGGTGGTGCCACCATATATTTT. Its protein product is CASRGGATIYF.

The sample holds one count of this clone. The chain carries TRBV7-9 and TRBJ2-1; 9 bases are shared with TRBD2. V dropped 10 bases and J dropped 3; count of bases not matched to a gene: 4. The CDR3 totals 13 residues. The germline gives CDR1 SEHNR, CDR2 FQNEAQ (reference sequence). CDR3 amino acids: CATQRGDYNEQFF. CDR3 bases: TGTGCCACCCAGCGGGGGGACTACAATGAGCAGTTCTTC.

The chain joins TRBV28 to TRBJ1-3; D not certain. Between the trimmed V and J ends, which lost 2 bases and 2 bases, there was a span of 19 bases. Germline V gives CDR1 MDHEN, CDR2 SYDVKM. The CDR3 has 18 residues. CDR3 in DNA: TGTGCCAGCAGTTTACGTGGTGGAGGCCGCGGGGCTGGAAACACCATATATTTT. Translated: CASSLRGGGRGAGNTIYF.

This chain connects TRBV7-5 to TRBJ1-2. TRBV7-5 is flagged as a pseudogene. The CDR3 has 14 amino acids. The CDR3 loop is CARSSGKGGGGYTF. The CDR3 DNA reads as TGTGCCAGAAGCTCCGGGAAAGGGGGGGGAGGCTACACCTTC.

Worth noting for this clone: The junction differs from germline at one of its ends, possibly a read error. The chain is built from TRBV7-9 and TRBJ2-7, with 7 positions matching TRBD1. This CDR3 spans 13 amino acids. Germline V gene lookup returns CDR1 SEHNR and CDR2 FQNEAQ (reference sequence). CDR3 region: CSSSLTGPYEQYF. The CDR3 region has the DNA TGTTCCAGCAGCTTGACAGGGCCCTACGAGCAGTACTTC.

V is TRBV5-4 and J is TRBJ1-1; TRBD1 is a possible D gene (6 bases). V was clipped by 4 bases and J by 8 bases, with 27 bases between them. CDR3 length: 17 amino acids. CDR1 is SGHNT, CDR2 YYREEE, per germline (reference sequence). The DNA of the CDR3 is TGTGCCAGCAGCGTTACTCCCAGAAGGGACATGCCCCCCGAAGCTTTCTTT. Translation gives CASSVTPRRDMPPEAFF.

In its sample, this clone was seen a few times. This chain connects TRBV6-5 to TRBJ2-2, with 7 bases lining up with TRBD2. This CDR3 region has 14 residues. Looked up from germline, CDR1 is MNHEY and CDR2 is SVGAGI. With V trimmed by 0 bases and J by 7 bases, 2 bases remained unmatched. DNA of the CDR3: TGTGCCAGCAGTTACTCTTCGGGAGGCGGGGAGCTGTTTTTT. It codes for CASSYSSGGGELFF.